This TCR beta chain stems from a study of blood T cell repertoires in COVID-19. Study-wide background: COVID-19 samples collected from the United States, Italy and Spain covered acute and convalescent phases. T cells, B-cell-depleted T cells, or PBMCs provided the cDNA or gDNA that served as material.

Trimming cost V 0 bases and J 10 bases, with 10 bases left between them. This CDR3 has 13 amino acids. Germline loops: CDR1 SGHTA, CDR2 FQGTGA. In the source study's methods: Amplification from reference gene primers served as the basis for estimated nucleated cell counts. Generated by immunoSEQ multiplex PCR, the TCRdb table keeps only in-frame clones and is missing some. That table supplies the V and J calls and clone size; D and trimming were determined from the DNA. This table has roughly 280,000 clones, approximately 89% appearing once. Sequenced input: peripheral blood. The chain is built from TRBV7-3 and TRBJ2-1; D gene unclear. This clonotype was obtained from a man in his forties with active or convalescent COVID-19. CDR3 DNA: TGTGCCAGCAGCTTAACGAATAGAGCCGAGCAGTTCTTC. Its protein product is CASSLTNRAEQFF.